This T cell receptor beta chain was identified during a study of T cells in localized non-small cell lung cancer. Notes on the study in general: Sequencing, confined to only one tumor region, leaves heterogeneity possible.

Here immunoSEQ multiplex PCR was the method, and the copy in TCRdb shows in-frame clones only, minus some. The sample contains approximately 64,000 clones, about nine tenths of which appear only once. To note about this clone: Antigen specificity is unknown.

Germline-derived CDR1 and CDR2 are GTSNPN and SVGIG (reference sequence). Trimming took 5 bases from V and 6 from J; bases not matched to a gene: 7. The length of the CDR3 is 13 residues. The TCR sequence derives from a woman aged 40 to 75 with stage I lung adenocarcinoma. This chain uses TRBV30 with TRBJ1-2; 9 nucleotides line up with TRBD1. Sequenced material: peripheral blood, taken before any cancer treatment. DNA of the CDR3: TGTGCCTGGGCATGGACAGGGGCGAATGGCTACACCTTC. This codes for CAWAWTGANGYTF.